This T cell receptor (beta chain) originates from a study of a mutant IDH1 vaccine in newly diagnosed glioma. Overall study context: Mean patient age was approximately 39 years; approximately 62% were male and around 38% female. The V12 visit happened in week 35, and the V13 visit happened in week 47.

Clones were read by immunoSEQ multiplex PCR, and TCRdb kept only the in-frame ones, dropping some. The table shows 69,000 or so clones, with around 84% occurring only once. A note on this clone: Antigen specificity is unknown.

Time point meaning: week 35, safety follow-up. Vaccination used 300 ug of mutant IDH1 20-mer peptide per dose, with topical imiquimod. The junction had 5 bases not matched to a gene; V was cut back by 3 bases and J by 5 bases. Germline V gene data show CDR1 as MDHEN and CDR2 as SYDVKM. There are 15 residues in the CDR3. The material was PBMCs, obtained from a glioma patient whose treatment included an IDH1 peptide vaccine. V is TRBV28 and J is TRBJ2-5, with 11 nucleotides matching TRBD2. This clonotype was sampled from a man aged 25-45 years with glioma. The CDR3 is CASSFSSGGRETQYF. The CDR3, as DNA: TGTGCCAGCAGTTTCTCTAGCGGGGGGAGGGAGACCCAGTACTTC. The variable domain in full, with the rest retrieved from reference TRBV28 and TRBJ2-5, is DVKVTQSSRYLVKRTGEKVFLECVQDMDHENMFWYRQDPGLGLRLIYFSYDVKMKEKGDIPEGYSVSREKKERFSLILESASTNQTSMYLCASSFSSGGRETQYFGPGTRLLVL.